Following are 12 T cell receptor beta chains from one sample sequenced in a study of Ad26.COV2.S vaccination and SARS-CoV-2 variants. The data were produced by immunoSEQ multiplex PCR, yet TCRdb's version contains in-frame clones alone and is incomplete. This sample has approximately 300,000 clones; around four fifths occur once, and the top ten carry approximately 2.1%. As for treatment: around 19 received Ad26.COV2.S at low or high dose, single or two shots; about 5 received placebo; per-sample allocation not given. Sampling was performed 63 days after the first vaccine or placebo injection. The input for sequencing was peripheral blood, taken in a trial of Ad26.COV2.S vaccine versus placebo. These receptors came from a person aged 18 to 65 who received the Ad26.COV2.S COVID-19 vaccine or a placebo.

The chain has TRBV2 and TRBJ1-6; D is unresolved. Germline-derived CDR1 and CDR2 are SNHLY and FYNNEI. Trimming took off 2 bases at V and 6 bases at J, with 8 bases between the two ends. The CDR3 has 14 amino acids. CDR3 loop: CASSESRSNSPLHF. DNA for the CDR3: TGTGCCAGCAGTGAATCCAGGTCTAATTCACCCCTCCACTTT. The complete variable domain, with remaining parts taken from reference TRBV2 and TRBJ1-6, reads EPEVTQTPSHQVTQMGQEVILRCVPISNHLYFYWYRQILGQKVEFLVSFYNNEISEKSEIFDDQFSVERPDGSNFTLKIRSTKLEDSAMYFCASSESRSNSPLHFGNGTRLTVT.

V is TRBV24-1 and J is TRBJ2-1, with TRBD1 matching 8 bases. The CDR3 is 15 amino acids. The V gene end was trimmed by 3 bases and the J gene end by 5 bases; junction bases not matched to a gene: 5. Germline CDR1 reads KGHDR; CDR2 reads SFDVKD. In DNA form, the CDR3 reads TGTGCCACCAGTGATCGATCCAGGGGGCACAATGAGCAGTTCTTC. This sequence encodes CATSDRSRGHNEQFF.

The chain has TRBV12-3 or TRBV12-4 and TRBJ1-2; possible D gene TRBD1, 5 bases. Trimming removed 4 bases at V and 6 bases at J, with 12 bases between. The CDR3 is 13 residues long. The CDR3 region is CASSSFRAHGYTF. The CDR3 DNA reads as TGTGCCAGCAGTTCTTTCAGGGCCCATGGCTACACCTTC.

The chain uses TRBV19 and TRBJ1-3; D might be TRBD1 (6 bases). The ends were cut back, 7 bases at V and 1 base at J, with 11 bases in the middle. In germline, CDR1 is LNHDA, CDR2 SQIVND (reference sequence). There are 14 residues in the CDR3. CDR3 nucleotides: TGTGCCAGTATGTGGACAGCGTCTGGAAACACCATATATTTT. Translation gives CASMWTASGNTIYF.

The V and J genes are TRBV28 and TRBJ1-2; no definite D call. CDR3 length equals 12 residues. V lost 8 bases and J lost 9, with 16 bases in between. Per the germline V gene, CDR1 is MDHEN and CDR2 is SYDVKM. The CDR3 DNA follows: TGTGCCAGCTCCAATAGGGATTCTAGCTACACCTTC. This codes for CASSNRDSSYTF.

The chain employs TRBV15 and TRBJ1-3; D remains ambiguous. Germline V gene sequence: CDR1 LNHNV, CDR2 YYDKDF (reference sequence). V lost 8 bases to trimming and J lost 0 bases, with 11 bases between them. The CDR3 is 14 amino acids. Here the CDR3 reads CATSSTPSGNTIYF. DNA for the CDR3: TGTGCCACCTCCTCCACACCCTCTGGAAACACCATATATTTT.

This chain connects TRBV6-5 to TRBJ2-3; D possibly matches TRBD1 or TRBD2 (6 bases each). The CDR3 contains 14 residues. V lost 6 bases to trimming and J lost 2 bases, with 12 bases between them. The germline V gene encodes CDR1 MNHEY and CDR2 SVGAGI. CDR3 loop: CASSPGDITDTQYF. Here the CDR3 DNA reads TGTGCCAGCAGCCCGGGGGACATCACAGATACGCAGTATTTT.

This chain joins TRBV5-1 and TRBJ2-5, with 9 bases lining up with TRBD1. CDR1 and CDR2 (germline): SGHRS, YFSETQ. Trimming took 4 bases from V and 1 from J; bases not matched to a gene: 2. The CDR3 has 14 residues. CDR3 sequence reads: CASSRGQGQETQYF. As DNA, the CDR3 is TGCGCCAGCAGCAGGGGACAGGGCCAAGAGACCCAGTACTTC.

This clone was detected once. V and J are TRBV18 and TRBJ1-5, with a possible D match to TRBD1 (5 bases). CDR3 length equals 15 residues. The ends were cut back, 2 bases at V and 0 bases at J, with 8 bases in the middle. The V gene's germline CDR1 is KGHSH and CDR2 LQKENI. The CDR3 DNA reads TGTGCCAGCTCACCATCCGGGACTAGCAATCAGCCCCAGCATTTT. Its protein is CASSPSGTSNQPQHF.

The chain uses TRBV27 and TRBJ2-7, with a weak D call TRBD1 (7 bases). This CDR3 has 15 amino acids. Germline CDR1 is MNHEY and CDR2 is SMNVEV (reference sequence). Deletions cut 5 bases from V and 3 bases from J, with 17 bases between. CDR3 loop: CASSPPGGGFYEQYF. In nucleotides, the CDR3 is TGTGCCAGCAGTCCCCCAGGAGGGGGCTTCTACGAGCAGTACTTC.

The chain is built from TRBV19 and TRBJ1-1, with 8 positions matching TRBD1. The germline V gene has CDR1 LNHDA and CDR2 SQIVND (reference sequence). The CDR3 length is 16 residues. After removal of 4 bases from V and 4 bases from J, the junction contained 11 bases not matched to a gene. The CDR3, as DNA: TGTGCCAGTAGTAGTGACCACACAGGGGGAACCACTGAAGCTTTCTTT. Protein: CASSSDHTGGTTEAFF.

The DNA for the CDR3 is TGTGCCAGCAGCCCTGGACCCCCCAATGAGCAGTTCTTC. This translates into CASSPGPPNEQFF. The J gene is TRBJ2-1, the V gene TRBV3-1 (or the pseudogene TRBV3-2); D uncertain. Germline V gene sequence: CDR1 LGHDT, CDR2 YNNKEL (reference sequence). The length of the CDR3 is 13 residues. V shed 4 bases and J shed 6 bases, with 10 bases lying between them.